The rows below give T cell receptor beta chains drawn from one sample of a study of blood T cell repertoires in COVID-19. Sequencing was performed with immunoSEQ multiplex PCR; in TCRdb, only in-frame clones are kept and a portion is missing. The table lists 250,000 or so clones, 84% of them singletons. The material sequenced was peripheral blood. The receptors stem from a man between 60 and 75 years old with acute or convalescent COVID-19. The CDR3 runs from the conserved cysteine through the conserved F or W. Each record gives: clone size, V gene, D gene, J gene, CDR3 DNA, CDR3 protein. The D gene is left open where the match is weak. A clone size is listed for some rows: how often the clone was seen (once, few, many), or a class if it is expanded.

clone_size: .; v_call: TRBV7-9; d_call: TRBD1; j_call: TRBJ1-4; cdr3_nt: TGTGCCAGCAGCGCTAACAGGGGTGGAGCAGAAAAACTGTTTTTT; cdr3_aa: CASSANRGGAEKLFF
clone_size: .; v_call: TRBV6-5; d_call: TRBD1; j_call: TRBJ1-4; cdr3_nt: TGTGCCAGCAGTTCCCCCGGGACAGGGAATGAAAAACTGTTTTTT; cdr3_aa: CASSSPGTGNEKLFF
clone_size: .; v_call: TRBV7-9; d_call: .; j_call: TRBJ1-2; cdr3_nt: TGTGCCAGCAGCTCACAGGAGACTAACTATGGCTACACCTTC; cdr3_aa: CASSSQETNYGYTF
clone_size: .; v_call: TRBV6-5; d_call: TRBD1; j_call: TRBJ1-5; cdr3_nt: TGTGCCAGCAGCCTGGACAGGGGGTGGGGGCAGCCCCAGCATTTT; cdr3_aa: CASSLDRGWGQPQHF
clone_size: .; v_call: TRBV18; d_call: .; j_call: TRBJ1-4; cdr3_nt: TGTGCCAGCTCAACCAGGGAAGGGGTTAATGAAAAACTGTTTTTT; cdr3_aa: CASSTREGVNEKLFF
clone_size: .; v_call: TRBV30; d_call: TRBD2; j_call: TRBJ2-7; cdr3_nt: TGTGCCTGGAGTGCGAAAGCGGGGGGGCCGGAGGAGCAGTACTTC; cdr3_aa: CAWSAKAGGPEEQYF
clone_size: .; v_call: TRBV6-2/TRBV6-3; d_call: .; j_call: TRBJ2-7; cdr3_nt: TGTGCCAGCAGTCCGGGAGGGGGCCTCTACGAGCAGTACTTC; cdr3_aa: CASSPGGGLYEQYF
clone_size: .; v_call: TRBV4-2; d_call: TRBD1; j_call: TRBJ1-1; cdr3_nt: TGTGCCAGCAGCCAAGATGAGGCAGGGGGCGTAGCTTTCTTT; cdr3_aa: CASSQDEAGGVAFF
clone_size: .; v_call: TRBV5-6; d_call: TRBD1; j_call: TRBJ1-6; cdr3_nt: TGTGCCAGCAGCCTGCGACAGGGTCGGACCTATAATTCACCCCTCCACTTT; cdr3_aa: CASSLRQGRTYNSPLHF
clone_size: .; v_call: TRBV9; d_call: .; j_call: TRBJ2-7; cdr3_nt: TGTGCCAGCAGTCGTCGACGGGAAGGGTACGAGCAGTACTTC; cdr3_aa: CASSRRREGYEQYF
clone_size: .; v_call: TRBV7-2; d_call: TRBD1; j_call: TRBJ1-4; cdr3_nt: TGTGCCAGCAGCTGGACAGGGGGAACTAATGAAAAACTGTTTTTT; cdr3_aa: CASSWTGGTNEKLFF
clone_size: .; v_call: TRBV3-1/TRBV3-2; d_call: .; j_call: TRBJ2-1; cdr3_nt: TGTGCCAGCAGCCAGATGGGGAGTAATGAGCAGTTCTTC; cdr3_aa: CASSQMGSNEQFF
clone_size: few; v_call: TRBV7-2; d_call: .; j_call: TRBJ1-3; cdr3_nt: TGTGCCAGCAGCCCCCGGGGTGGGGTTCCTTTTGGAAACACCATATATTTT; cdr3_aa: CASSPRGGVPFGNTIYF
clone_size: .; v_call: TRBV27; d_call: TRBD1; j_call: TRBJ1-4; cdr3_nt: TGTGCCAGCAGTACCCTGCGGACAGGGACTAATGAAAAACTGTTTTTT; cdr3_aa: CASSTLRTGTNEKLFF
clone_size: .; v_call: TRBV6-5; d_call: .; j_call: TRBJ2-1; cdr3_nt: TGTGCCAGCAGTTACTCGTCCATCGGGAATGAGCAGTTCTTC; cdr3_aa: CASSYSSIGNEQFF
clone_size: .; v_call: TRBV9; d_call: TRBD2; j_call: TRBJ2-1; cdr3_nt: TGTGCCAGCAGCGTAGAGGGAAGCGGGAGGGCTCCTAGCTCCTACAATGAGCAGTTCTTC; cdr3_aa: CASSVEGSGRAPSSYNEQFF
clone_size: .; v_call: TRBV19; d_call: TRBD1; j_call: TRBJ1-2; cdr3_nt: TGTGCCAGTAGTATAGACCGAGGGGGCCCAGACTATGGCTACACCTTC; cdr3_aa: CASSIDRGGPDYGYTF
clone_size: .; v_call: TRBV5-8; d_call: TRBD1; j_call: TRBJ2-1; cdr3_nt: TGTGCCAGCAGCTTGCCAGGGGGCGAGTACAATGAGCAGTTCTTC; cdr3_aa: CASSLPGGEYNEQFF
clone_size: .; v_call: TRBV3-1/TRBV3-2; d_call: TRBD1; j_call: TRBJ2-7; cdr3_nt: TGTGCCAGCAGCCACACAGGGGCCTACGAGCAGTACTTC; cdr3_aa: CASSHTGAYEQYF
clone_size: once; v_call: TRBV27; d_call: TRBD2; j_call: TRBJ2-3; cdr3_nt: TGTGCCAGCCGACTAGCGGGTGGGGATACGCAGTATTTT; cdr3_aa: CASRLAGGDTQYF
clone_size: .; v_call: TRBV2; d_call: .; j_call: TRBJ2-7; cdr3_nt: TGTGCCAGCAGTGAGGGTCAGGGCAATCTCTACGAGCAGTACTTC; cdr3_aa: CASSEGQGNLYEQYF
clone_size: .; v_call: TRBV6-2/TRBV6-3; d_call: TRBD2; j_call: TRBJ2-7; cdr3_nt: TGTGCCAGCAGCACTAGCGGGAGCGGTACGTACGAGCAGTACTTC; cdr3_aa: CASSTSGSGTYEQYF
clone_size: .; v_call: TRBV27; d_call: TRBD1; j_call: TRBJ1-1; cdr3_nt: TGTGCCAGCAGTTTAGGGACAGGGGAAGCTTTCTTT; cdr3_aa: CASSLGTGEAFF
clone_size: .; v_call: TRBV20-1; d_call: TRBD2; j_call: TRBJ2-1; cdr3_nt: TGCAGTGCTGGTGGAACTAGCGGGAGTCGAGAGCAGTTCTTC; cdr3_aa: CSAGGTSGSREQFF
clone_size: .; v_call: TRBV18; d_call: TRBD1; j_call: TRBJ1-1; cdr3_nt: TGTGCCAGCTCCCAGTCCCGGGACAGGGGGCGAGGGACTGAAGCTTTCTTT; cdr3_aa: CASSQSRDRGRGTEAFF
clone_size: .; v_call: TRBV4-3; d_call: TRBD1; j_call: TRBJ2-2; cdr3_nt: TGCGCCAGCAGCCAACGACAGGGGTGGGACACCGGGGAGCTGTTTTTT; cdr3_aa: CASSQRQGWDTGELFF
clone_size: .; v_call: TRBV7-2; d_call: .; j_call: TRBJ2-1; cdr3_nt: TGTGCCAGCAGCCCAGGGTTATCCTACAATGAGCAGTTCTTC; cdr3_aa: CASSPGLSYNEQFF
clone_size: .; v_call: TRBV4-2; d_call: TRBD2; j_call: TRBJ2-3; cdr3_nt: TGTGCCAGCAGTCGCTCGATGGGGCGGGGGGGTATGTATACGCAGTATTTT; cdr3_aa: CASSRSMGRGGMYTQYF
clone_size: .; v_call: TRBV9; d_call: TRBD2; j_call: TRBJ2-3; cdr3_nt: TGTGCCAGCAGCGTAGTTAGCGGGGGCACAGATACGCAGTATTTT; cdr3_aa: CASSVVSGGTDTQYF
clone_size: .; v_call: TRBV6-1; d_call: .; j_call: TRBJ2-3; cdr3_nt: TGTGCCAGCAGTGAAAGGGGTCCCTCAGATACGCAGTATTTT; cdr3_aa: CASSERGPSDTQYF
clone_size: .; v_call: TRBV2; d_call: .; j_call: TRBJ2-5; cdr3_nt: TGTGCCAGCAGCGACGGACAAAACCTCTGGGAGACCCAGTACTTC; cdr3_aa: CASSDGQNLWETQYF
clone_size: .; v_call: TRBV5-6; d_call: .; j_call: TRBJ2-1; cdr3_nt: TGTGCCAGCAGCTTCGGACAGATCTCCTACAATGAGCAGTTCTTC; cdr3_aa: CASSFGQISYNEQFF
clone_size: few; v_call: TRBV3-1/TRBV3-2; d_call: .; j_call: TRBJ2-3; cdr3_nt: TGTGCCAGCAGCCAAGCCCCGGCGGGGACCACAGATACGCAGTATTTT; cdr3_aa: CASSQAPAGTTDTQYF
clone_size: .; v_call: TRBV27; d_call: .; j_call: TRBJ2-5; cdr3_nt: TGTGCCAGCAAACCGACAGGCCCCTGGAGGAAAGAGACCCAGTACTTC; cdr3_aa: CASKPTGPWRKETQYF
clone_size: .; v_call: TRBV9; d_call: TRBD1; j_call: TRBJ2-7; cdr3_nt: TGTGCCAGCAGCGGACAGGGATATCCCTACGAGCAGTACTTC; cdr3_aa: CASSGQGYPYEQYF
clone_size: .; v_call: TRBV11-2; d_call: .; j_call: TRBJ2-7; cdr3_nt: TGTGCCAGCAGCTTAGCAGACAGAACCTACGAGCAGTACTTC; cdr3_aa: CASSLADRTYEQYF
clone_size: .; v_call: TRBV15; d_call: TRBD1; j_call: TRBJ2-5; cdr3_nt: TGTGCCACCAGCCCTGCCGGGACAGGGCGAGGAGAGACCCAGTACTTC; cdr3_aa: CATSPAGTGRGETQYF
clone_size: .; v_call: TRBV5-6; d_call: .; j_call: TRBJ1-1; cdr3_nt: TGTGCCAGCAGCTTGCTTCTCCACACTGAAGCTTTCTTT; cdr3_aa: CASSLLLHTEAFF
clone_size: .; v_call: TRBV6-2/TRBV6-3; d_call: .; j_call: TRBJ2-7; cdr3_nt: TGTGCCAGCAGTTACTCGATGGCGGGAACTTACGAGCAGTACTTC; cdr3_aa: CASSYSMAGTYEQYF
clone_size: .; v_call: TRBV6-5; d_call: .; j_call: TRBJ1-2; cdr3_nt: TGTGCCAGCAGTTACTCTCGACAGAACTATGGCTACACCTTC; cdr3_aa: CASSYSRQNYGYTF
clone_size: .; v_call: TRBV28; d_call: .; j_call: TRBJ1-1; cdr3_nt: TGTGCCAGCAGTTTGCTGCCCGACAGGCTAACTGAAGCTTTCTTT; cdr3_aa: CASSLLPDRLTEAFF
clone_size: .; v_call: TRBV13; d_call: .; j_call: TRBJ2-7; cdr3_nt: TGTGCCAGCAGCTCAGAGACTACCAATCGGCGCGAGCAGTACTTC; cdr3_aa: CASSSETTNRREQYF
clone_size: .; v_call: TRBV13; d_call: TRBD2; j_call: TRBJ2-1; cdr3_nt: TGTGCCAGCAGCTTAGGCCGGCTAGCGGGGGGGCCTTTCGATGAGCAGTTCTTC; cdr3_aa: CASSLGRLAGGPFDEQFF
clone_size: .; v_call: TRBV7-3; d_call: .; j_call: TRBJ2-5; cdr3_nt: TGTGCCAGCAGCCTGAGAGACGGGGGATCCCAAGAGACCCAGTACTTC; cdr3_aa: CASSLRDGGSQETQYF
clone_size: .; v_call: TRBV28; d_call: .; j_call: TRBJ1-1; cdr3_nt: TGTGCCAGCAGTTTATCGTGGCAGAACACTGAAGCTTTCTTT; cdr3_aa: CASSLSWQNTEAFF